The 6 T cell receptor beta chains below were found in one sample sequenced in a study of blood T cell repertoires in COVID-19. Only in-frame clones appear in the TCRdb table, and some are missing; sequencing was by immunoSEQ multiplex PCR. The repertoire holds approximately 100,000 clones, with more than 70% as singletons. The sequenced sample was peripheral blood. The receptors derive from a man between 65 and 85 years old with acute or convalescent COVID-19.

This rearrangement joins TRBV21-1 to TRBJ2-1; the table gives TRBD2 as D, unverified against the DNA. TRBV21-1 is a listed pseudogene. This CDR3 has 15 residues. The CDR3 nucleotides are TGTGCCAGCAGCAAGATAGAGGGCACCTACAATGAGCAGTTCTTC. Its translation: CASSKIEGTYNEQFF.

This chain uses TRBV9 with TRBJ1-2; 8 bases are shared with TRBD1. Germline assignment: CDR1 SGDLS and CDR2 YYNGEE. The CDR3 runs to 13 residues. After removal of 2 bases from V and 7 bases from J, the junction contained 4 bases not matched to a gene. This CDR3 reads CASSVATGVGYTF. DNA of the CDR3: TGTGCCAGCAGCGTGGCGACAGGGGTTGGCTACACCTTC.

This clone was seen only a few times. The V and J genes are TRBV2 and TRBJ2-1; D is possibly TRBD1 (6 bases). Germline-derived CDR1 and CDR2 are SNHLY and FYNNEI. Trimming stripped 3 bases from V and 0 bases from J, with 9 bases between. The CDR3 totals 15 residues. The CDR3 DNA reads TGTGCCAGCAGTGATCAGGGGAGCTCCTACAATGAGCAGTTCTTC. Its translation: CASSDQGSSYNEQFF.

The chain is built from TRBV20-1 and TRBJ2-7; D unclear. Germline CDR1 is DFQATT and CDR2 is SNEGSKA (reference sequence). With 4 bases removed from V and 0 bases from J, the gap between germline ends came to 10 bases. The CDR3 totals 13 residues. CDR3 coding DNA: TGCAGTGCTACTGACTTGAGCTCCTACGAGCAGTACTTC. As protein: CSATDLSSYEQYF.

The J gene is TRBJ1-5, the V gene TRBV7-9; the match to TRBD1 covers 9 bases. J gave up 7 bases and V 4 bases, and 8 bases lay outside the gene matches. The CDR3 covers 15 residues. Germline CDR1 and CDR2: SEHNR and FQNEAQ (reference sequence). The CDR3 nucleotides are TGTGCCAGCAGCTCTCGGGACAGGGAGGGACAGCCCCAGCATTTT. This encodes CASSSRDREGQPQHF.

The chain employs TRBV4-1 and TRBJ2-3; the D gene is possibly TRBD2 (6 bases). V lost 7 bases, J lost 0 bases, and 14 bases lay in between. CDR3 size: 15 residues. Per the germline V gene, CDR1 is MGHRA and CDR2 is YSYEKL. This CDR3 reads CASTRSGSSTDTQYF. For the CDR3, the DNA is TGCGCCAGCACCCGTAGCGGATCTAGCACAGATACGCAGTATTTT.